The 27 T cell receptor beta chains below were found in one sample sequenced in a study of long-term antiretroviral therapy in people with HIV. Researchers report immunoSEQ v3.0 was run at survey level. Data came from immunoSEQ multiplex PCR; TCRdb stores just in-frame clones and leaves some out. The sample has tens of thousands of clones; roughly four fifths are singletons. Material: unsorted PBMCs, obtained 1.5 years after starting antiretroviral therapy. The receptors were gathered from a man in his thirties or forties with HIV.

CDR3 sequence reads: CASSDGGAGKETQYF. The DNA of the CDR3 is TGTGCCAGCAGCGACGGGGGGGCGGGAAAAGAGACCCAGTACTTC. The V and J genes are TRBV9 and TRBJ2-5, with 8 positions matching TRBD2. CDR3 length equals 15 residues. In germline, CDR1 is SGDLS, CDR2 YYNGEE. Trimming removed 3 bases from V and 3 bases from J; junction bases left unmatched: 7.

This clone was observed a single time. The chain links TRBV7-8 to TRBJ1-2; 9 nucleotides align to TRBD1. CDR3 length: 13 residues. The trim removed 5 bases at V and 6 bases at J, leaving 4 bases unmatched. The germline V gene encodes CDR1 SGHVS and CDR2 FQNEAQ. The DNA for the CDR3 is TGTGCCAGCAGCCGAAGGACAGGGGATGGCTACACCTTC. Protein: CASSRRTGDGYTF.

The chain combines TRBV7-9 with TRBJ1-2, with D possibly matching TRBD1 (6 bases). The CDR3 is made up of 13 amino acids. Trimming stripped 5 bases from V and 2 bases from J, with 9 bases between. CDR1 SEHNR and CDR2 FQNEAQ come from the germline V gene (reference sequence). Written as DNA, the CDR3 is TGTGCCAGCAGCCCGGGGGCGAACTATGGCTACACCTTC. This encodes CASSPGANYGYTF.

This chain connects TRBV5-6 to TRBJ2-7, with D hard to call. The CDR3 is 12 residues long. Trimming shortened V by 1 base and J by 6 bases, and 8 bases separated the two germline ends. CDR1 and CDR2 from the germline V gene are SGHDT and YYEEEE. The CDR3 nucleotides read TGTGCCAGCAGCTTGTCAGGACCCGAGCAGTACTTC. It specifies CASSLSGPEQYF.

CDR3 protein: CAISESKGQPQHF. The CDR3 DNA sequence: TGTGCCATCAGTGAGTCGAAGGGTCAGCCCCAGCATTTT. V and J are TRBV10-3 and TRBJ1-5; D is uncertain. Trimming pared 0 bases from V and 6 bases from J, leaving 6 bases between. CDR3 length equals 13 residues. Germline V gene sequence: CDR1 ENHRY, CDR2 SYGVKD.

This clone has just one count. The rearrangement joins TRBV5-6 to TRBJ2-5; a weak D match, TRBD2 (5 bases). CDR1 and CDR2 from the germline V gene are SGHDT and YYEEEE. Trimming shortened V by 2 bases and J by 2 bases, and 13 bases separated the two germline ends. This CDR3 has 15 residues. CDR3 sequence reads: CASSFELGNQETQYF. CDR3 DNA sequence: TGTGCCAGCAGCTTTGAACTAGGGAATCAAGAGACCCAGTACTTC.

This chain connects TRBV19 to TRBJ1-4, with no clear D. V shed 7 bases and J shed 3 bases, with 15 bases lying between them. The CDR3 totals 15 residues. Germline CDR1 and CDR2: LNHDA and SQIVND (reference sequence). The CDR3, as DNA: TGTGCCAGTACCTCAACGAGCAGCTCTAATGAAAAACTGTTTTTT. The encoded protein is CASTSTSSSNEKLFF. The full variable domain, rest sourced from reference TRBV19 and TRBJ1-4, is DGGITQSPKYLFRKEGQNVTLSCEQNLNHDAMYWYRQDPGQGLRLIYYSQIVNDFQKGDIAEGYSVSREKKESFPLTVTSAQKNPTAFYLCASTSTSSSNEKLFFGSGTQLSVL.

The genes are TRBV5-1 and TRBJ1-1; no clear D gene. V gave up 0 bases and J gave up 1 base, with 7 bases separating them. The CDR3 has 14 residues. The V gene's germline CDR1 is SGHRS and CDR2 YFSETQ. The CDR3 reads CASSLANGNTEAFF. The CDR3, as DNA: TGCGCCAGCAGCTTGGCCAACGGGAACACTGAAGCTTTCTTT. Filled out from reference TRBV5-1 and TRBJ1-1, the complete variable domain reads KAGVTQTPRYLIKTRGQQVTLSCSPISGHRSVSWYQQTPGQGLQFLFEYFSETQRNKGNFPGRFSGRQFSNSRSEMNVSTLELGDSALYLCASSLANGNTEAFFGQGTRLTVV.

This clone was counted a few times. The rearrangement links TRBV7-2 to TRBJ2-7; tentative D call: TRBD2 (7 bases). Germline CDR1 reads SGHTA; CDR2 reads FQGNSA. The V and J ends lost 10 bases and 4 bases respectively, with 17 bases between them. The CDR3 sequence is 13 residues long. CDR3 protein: CATEGEGQYEQYF. The DNA for the CDR3 is TGTGCCACCGAGGGGGAGGGCCAGTACGAGCAGTACTTC.

The chain uses TRBV19 and TRBJ2-5; TRBD2 matches 8 bases. This CDR3 comprises 17 residues. Germline V gene sequence: CDR1 LNHDA, CDR2 SQIVND (reference sequence). Germline trimming cut 1 base from V and 2 bases from J; bases unmatched to any gene: 9. CDR3 DNA sequence: TGTGCCAGTAGTATAGCCCACGGGGGGGGTGCACAAGAGACCCAGTACTTC. Translating gives CASSIAHGGGAQETQYF.

This rearrangement joins TRBV7-2 to TRBJ1-2; TRBD1 agrees at 7 bases. The J segment lost 5 bases and the V segment lost 5 bases, leaving 5 bases of the junction unmatched. From germline, CDR1 is SGHTA and CDR2 FQGNSA. The CDR3 contains 13 residues. The CDR3 spells CASSPRGSYGYTF. The CDR3 coding sequence is TGTGCCAGCAGCCCCAGGGGGAGTTATGGCTACACCTTC.

V and J are TRBV5-1 and TRBJ2-3, with 15 bases fitting TRBD2. The CDR3 spans 18 residues. The V segment lost 4 bases and the J segment 6 bases; nucleotides outside the gene matches: 12. CDR1 and CDR2 (germline): SGHRS, YFSETQ. CDR3 sequence: CASSRGLAGGYPPDTQYF. The CDR3 DNA is TGCGCCAGCAGCCGAGGACTAGCGGGGGGGTACCCCCCGGATACGCAGTATTTT.

CDR3 bases: TGTGCCAGCAGCGGCTTACAGGGGGTAGCTGGAAACACCATATATTTT. Translation: CASSGLQGVAGNTIYF. This chain connects TRBV2 to TRBJ1-3; 8 nucleotides line up with TRBD1. Trimming cost V 6 bases and J 2 bases; bases outside gene matches: 9. From germline, CDR1 is SNHLY and CDR2 FYNNEI. The CDR3 length is 16 residues.

V usage is TRBV4-3 and J usage is TRBJ2-3; D is unresolved. Germline V gene data show CDR1 as LGHNA and CDR2 as YSLEER. The V gene lost 1 base and the J gene lost 6 bases, with 8 bases spanning the gap. The CDR3 covers 13 residues. The DNA of the CDR3 is TGCGCCAGCAGCCAAGTTCCGGGCGATACGCAGTATTTT. It translates to CASSQVPGDTQYF.

For the CDR3, the DNA is TGCGCCAGCAGCTTGGAACAGGGGGGACCTGGAGACTATGGCTACACCTTC. Translating it yields CASSLEQGGPGDYGYTF. V is TRBV5-1 and J is TRBJ1-2; 8 positions match TRBD1. The CDR3 extends over 17 amino acids. Trimming took 0 bases from V and 3 from J; bases not matched to a gene: 10. Germline V lookup: CDR1 SGHRS, CDR2 YFSETQ. The variable domain in full, completed from reference TRBV5-1 and TRBJ1-2, reads KAGVTQTPRYLIKTRGQQVTLSCSPISGHRSVSWYQQTPGQGLQFLFEYFSETQRNKGNFPGRFSGRQFSNSRSEMNVSTLELGDSALYLCASSLEQGGPGDYGYTFGSGTRLTVV.

This clone was found a few times. The chain has TRBV10-3 and TRBJ2-1; D ambiguous. Trimming stripped 6 bases from V and 6 bases from J, with 6 bases between. CDR3 length: 11 residues. The germline gives CDR1 ENHRY, CDR2 SYGVKD. CDR3 nucleotide sequence: TGTGCCATCAGGACCAGCAATGAGCAGTTCTTC. This sequence encodes CAIRTSNEQFF.

The J gene is TRBJ1-5, the V gene TRBV19; no firm D call. Germline V gene sequence: CDR1 LNHDA, CDR2 SQIVND (reference sequence). The CDR3 spans 12 residues. V was pared by 5 bases and J by 3 bases, with 5 bases between. The CDR3 protein is CASSPHNQPQHF. CDR3 sequence (DNA): TGTGCCAGTAGTCCACACAATCAGCCCCAGCATTTT.

V is TRBV30 and J is TRBJ2-7; TRBD1 matches at 9 bases. This CDR3 is built from 15 residues. Germline V CDR1 and CDR2: GTSNPN, SVGIG (reference sequence). The trim removed 3 bases at V and 3 bases at J, leaving 9 bases unmatched. The CDR3 region is CAWSYPGQGGYEQYF. The CDR3 DNA is TGTGCCTGGAGCTACCCGGGACAGGGAGGCTACGAGCAGTACTTC.

The chain is built from TRBV27 and TRBJ2-5, with D possibly matching TRBD1 (6 bases). Germline V gene data show CDR1 as MNHEY and CDR2 as SMNVEV (reference sequence). The V gene lost 5 bases and the J gene lost 5 bases, with 18 bases spanning the gap. The CDR3 has 15 residues. The CDR3 loop reads CASSTGGQGVETQYF. The CDR3 DNA reads as TGTGCCAGCAGTACTGGGGGCCAGGGAGTGGAGACCCAGTACTTC.

The chain couples TRBV5-4 to TRBJ2-2, with D unclear. CDR3 length equals 16 residues. With 2 bases removed from V and 0 bases from J, the gap between germline ends came to 11 bases. CDR1 is SGHNT, CDR2 YYREEE, per germline (reference sequence). This chain's CDR3 is CASSLNPSSNTGELFF. As DNA, the CDR3 is TGTGCCAGCAGCTTAAATCCCTCCTCGAACACCGGGGAGCTGTTTTTT.

V gene TRBV7-9 combines with J gene TRBJ1-1; D may be TRBD1 (5 bases). The CDR3 spans 16 residues. In germline, CDR1 is SEHNR, CDR2 FQNEAQ (reference sequence). V lost 2 bases and J lost 6, with 19 bases in between. The CDR3 region has the DNA TGTGCCAGCAGCTTAACCCTCGCAACCGGGGCGTCTGAAGCTTTCTTT. Encoded protein: CASSLTLATGASEAFF.

The chain joins TRBV29-1 to TRBJ2-3; either TRBD1 or TRBD2 may supply D (7 bases each). CDR1 and CDR2 (germline): SQVTM, ANQGSEA. V gave up 3 bases and J gave up 1 base, with 14 bases separating them. CDR3 length equals 15 residues. This chain's CDR3 is CSVDPTGRGTDTQYF. The CDR3 coding sequence is TGCAGCGTTGACCCGACAGGGAGGGGCACAGATACGCAGTATTTT.

Only one count was recorded for this clone. V and J are TRBV10-3 and TRBJ1-4, with D maybe TRBD1 (6 bases). Germline CDR1 reads ENHRY; CDR2 reads SYGVKD. V lost 11 bases and J lost 1, with 14 bases in between. The CDR3 covers 14 residues. CDR3 bases: TGTGCCTCCAGGGGACGGCTAACTAATGAAAAACTGTTTTTT. Its translation is CASRGRLTNEKLFF.

This clone was observed once. This chain connects TRBV18 to TRBJ1-1; possible D gene TRBD1, 6 bases. This CDR3 has 17 amino acids. The V and J ends lost 6 bases and 3 bases respectively, with 23 bases between them. From germline, CDR1 is KGHSH and CDR2 LQKENI. CDR3 residues: CASSPRILSGVDTEAFF. CDR3 in DNA: TGTGCCAGCTCGCCTAGGATCCTTTCAGGGGTGGACACTGAAGCTTTCTTT.

V gene TRBV28 combines with J gene TRBJ1-2; 8 bases align to TRBD1. V shed 6 bases, J shed 1 base, and the junction held 10 bases outside the gene matches. Germline assignment: CDR1 MDHEN and CDR2 SYDVKM. The CDR3 consists of 16 residues. The CDR3 spells CASRASKGQDNYGYTF. In DNA, the CDR3 is TGTGCCAGCAGGGCCTCAAAGGGACAGGATAACTATGGCTACACCTTC.

The J gene is TRBJ2-2, the V gene TRBV5-5; D gene ambiguous. Looked up from germline, CDR1 is SGHKS and CDR2 is YYEKEE (reference sequence). This CDR3 is 14 amino acids long. Trimming took 2 bases from V and 2 from J, leaving 7 bases between them. Written as DNA, the CDR3 is TGTGCCAGCAGCTTTCCCCTCAACACCGGGGAGCTGTTTTTT. It codes for CASSFPLNTGELFF.

The V call is TRBV4-1, the J call TRBJ1-1; D might be TRBD1 (5 bases). This CDR3 comprises 17 residues. Trimming pared 2 bases from V and 0 bases from J, leaving 16 bases between. The germline CDR1 and CDR2 sequences are MGHRA and YSYEKL. The CDR3 DNA follows: TGCGCCAGCAGCCAATCGGTGGTGCGACAGTTGAACACTGAAGCTTTCTTT. This encodes CASSQSVVRQLNTEAFF.